This is a list of T cell receptor beta chains from one sample in a study of T cell responses to AZD1222 COVID-19 vaccine. Repertoires were generated with immunoSEQ multiplex PCR, while TCRdb's copy carries only in-frame clones and drops some. Of 50,000 to 60,000 clones listed, about 80% are singletons. Source: peripheral blood, taken 28 days after the second AZD1222 dose. The receptors originated from an adult who received the AZD1222 COVID-19 vaccine. CDR3s include the opening cysteine and the closing phenylalanine or tryptophan. The order of the fields is V gene, J gene, clone size, D gene, CDR3 protein, CDR3 DNA. D genes are given only for firm matches. Not all rows give a size; the values are once, few, many and, for expanded clones, a class.

>TRBV7-2|TRBJ2-3|.|.
CASSSQTSTDTQYF
TGTGCCAGCAGCTCGCAAACTAGCACAGATACGCAGTATTTT
>TRBV28|TRBJ1-1|.|.
CASSLSATEAFF
TGTGCCAGCAGTTTGAGCGCGACTGAAGCTTTCTTT
>TRBV28|TRBJ1-4|.|.
CATKGLPNEKLFF
TGTGCCACTAAGGGGCTCCCTAATGAAAAACTGTTTTTT
>TRBV30|TRBJ2-5|.|.
CAWSTSLETQYF
TGTGCCTGGAGTACTAGCTTGGAGACCCAGTACTTC
>TRBV28|TRBJ2-3|.|TRBD1
CASSIRDRVVDTQYF
TGTGCCAGCTCCATCCGGGACAGGGTTGTTGATACGCAGTATTTT
>TRBV3-1/TRBV3-2|TRBJ1-2|.|TRBD1
CASSQRYRGFSYGYTF
TGTGCCAGCAGCCAGAGGTACAGGGGATTTAGCTATGGCTACACCTTC
>TRBV28|TRBJ2-1|.|.
CASTLRLGSIYNEQFF
TGTGCCAGCACCCTCAGATTGGGTTCGATTTACAATGAGCAGTTCTTC
>TRBV5-1|TRBJ1-1|.|.
CASSLEGEMNTEAFF
TGCGCCAGCAGCTTGGAGGGTGAAATGAACACTGAAGCTTTCTTT
>TRBV6-2/TRBV6-3|TRBJ2-3|.|.
CASSYSGLSTDTQYF
TGTGCCAGCAGTTACTCCGGACTAAGCACAGATACGCAGTATTTT
>TRBV4-2|TRBJ1-2|few|.
CASSQDHQGAMLSHYGYTF
TGTGCCAGCAGCCAAGATCACCAGGGTGCGATGTTAAGTCACTATGGCTACACCTTC